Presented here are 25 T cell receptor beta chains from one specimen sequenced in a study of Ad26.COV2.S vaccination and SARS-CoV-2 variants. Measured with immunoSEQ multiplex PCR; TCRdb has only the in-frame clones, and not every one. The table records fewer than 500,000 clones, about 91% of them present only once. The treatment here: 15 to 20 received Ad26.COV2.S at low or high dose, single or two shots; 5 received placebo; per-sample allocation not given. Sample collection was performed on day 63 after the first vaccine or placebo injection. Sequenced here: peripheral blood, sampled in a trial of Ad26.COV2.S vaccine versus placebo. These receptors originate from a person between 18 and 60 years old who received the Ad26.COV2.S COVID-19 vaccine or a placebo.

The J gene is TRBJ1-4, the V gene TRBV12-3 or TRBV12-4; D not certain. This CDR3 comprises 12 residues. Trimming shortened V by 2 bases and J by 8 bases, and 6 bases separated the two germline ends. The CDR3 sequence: CASSLRTEKLFF. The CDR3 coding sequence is TGTGCCAGCAGTTTAAGGACGGAAAAACTGTTTTTT.

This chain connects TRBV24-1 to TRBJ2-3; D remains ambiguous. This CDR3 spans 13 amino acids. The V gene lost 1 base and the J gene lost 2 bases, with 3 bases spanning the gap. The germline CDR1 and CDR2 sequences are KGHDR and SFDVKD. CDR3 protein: CATSDFLTDTQYF. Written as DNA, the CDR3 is TGTGCCACCAGTGATTTCCTCACAGATACGCAGTATTTT.

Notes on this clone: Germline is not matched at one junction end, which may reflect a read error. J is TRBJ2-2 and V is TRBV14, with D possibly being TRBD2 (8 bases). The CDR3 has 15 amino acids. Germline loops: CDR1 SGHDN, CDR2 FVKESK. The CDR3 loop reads CASSPDRHSAGGLFF. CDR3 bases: TGTGCCAGCAGCCCGGACAGGCATTCGGCGGGGGGGCTGTTTTTT.

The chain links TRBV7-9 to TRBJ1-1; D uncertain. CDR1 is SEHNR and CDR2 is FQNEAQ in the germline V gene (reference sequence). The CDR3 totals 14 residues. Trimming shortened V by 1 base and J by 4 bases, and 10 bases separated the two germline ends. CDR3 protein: CASSLVQFSTEAFF. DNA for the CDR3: TGTGCCAGCAGCTTAGTCCAGTTTTCCACTGAAGCTTTCTTT.

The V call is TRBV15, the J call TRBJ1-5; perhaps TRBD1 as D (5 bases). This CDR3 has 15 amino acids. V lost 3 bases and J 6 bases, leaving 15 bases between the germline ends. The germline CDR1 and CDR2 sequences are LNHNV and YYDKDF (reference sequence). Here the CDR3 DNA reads TGTGCCACCAGCAGTACCGGGGGTATTTTTCAGCCCCAGCATTTT. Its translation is CATSSTGGIFQPQHF.

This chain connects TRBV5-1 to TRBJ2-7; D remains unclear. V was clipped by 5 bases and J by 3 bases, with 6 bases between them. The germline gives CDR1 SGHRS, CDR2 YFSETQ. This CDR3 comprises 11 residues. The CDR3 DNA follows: TGCGCCAGCAGTCCAGGCTACGAGCAGTACTTC. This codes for CASSPGYEQYF.

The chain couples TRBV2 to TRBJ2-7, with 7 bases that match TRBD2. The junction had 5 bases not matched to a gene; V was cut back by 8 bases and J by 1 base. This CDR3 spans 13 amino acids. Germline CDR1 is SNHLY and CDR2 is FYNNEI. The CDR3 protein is CASGPGGSYEQYF. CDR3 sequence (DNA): TGTGCCAGCGGACCCGGGGGGTCCTACGAGCAGTACTTC.

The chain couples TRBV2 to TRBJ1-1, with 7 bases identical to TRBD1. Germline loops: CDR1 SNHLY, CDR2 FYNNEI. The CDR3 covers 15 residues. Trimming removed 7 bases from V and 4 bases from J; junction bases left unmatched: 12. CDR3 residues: CASILGGQNPTEAFF. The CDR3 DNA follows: TGTGCCAGCATCCTAGGGGGACAGAACCCCACTGAAGCTTTCTTT.

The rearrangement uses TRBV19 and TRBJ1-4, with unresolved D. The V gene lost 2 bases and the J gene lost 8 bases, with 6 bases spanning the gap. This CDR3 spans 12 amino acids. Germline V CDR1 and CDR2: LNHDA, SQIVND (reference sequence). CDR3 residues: CASSIWKEKLFF. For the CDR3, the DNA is TGTGCCAGTAGTATATGGAAAGAAAAACTGTTTTTT.

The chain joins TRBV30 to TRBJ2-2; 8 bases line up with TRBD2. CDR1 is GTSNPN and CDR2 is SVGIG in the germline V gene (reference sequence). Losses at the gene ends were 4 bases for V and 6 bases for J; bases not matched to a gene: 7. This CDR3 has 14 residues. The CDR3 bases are TGTGCCTGGACTCCGGGACTAGGTGCCGGGGAGCTGTTTTTT. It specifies CAWTPGLGAGELFF. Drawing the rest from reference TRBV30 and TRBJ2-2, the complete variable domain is SQTIHQWPATLVQPVGSPLSLECTVEGTSNPNLYWYRQAAGRGLQLLFYSVGIGQISSEVPQNLSASRPQDRQFILSSKKLLLSDSGFYLCAWTPGLGAGELFFGEGSRLTVL.

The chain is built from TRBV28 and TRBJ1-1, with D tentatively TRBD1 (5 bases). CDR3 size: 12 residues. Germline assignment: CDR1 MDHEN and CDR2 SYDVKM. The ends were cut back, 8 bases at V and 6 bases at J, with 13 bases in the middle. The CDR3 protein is CASWGGVPEAFF. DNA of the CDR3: TGTGCCAGCTGGGGCGGAGTACCTGAAGCTTTCTTT.

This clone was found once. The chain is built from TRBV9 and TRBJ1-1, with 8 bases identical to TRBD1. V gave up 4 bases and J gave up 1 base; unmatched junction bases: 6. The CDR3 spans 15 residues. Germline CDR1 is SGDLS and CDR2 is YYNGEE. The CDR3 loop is CASSPPGTGNTEAFF. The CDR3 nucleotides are TGTGCCAGCAGCCCCCCCGGGACAGGGAACACTGAAGCTTTCTTT.

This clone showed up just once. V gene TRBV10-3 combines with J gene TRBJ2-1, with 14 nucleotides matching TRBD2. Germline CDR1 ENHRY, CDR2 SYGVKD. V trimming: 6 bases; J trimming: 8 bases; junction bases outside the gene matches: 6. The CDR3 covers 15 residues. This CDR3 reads CAISLGLAGEDEQFF. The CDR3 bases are TGTGCCATCAGCCTGGGACTAGCGGGAGAGGATGAGCAGTTCTTC.

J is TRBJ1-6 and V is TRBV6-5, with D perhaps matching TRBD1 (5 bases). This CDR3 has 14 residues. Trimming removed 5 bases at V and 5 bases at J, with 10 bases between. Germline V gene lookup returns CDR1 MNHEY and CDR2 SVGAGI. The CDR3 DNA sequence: TGTGCCAGCAGTACGACAGTAAATAATTCACCCCTCCACTTT. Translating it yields CASSTTVNNSPLHF.

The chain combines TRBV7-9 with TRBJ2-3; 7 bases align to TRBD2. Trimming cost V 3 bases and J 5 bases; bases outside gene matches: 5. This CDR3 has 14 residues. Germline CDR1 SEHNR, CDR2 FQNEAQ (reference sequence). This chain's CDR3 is CASSFTGTKDTQYF. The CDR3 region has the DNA TGTGCCAGCAGCTTTACCGGGACTAAAGATACGCAGTATTTT.

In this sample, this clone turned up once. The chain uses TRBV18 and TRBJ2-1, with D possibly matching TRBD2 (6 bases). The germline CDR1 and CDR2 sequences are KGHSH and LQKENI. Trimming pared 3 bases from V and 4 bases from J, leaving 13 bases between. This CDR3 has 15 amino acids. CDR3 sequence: CASSPLDGGYNEQFF. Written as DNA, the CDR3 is TGTGCCAGCTCACCCCTCGACGGGGGATACAATGAGCAGTTCTTC.

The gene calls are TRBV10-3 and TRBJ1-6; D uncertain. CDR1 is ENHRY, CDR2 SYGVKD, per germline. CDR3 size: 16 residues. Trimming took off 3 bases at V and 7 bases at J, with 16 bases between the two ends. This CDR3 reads CAISDVSGVGNSPLHF. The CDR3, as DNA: TGTGCCATCAGTGATGTTAGTGGAGTAGGAAATTCACCCCTCCACTTT.

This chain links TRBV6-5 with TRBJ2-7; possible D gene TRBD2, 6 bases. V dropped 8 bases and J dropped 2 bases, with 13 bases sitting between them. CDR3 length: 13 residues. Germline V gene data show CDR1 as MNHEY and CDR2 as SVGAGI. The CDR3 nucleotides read TGTGCCAGCCGTCCGGGGGATACCTACGAGCAGTACTTC. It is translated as CASRPGDTYEQYF.

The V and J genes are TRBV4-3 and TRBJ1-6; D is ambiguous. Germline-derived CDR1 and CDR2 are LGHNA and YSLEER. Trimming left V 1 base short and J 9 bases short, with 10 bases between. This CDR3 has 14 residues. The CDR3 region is CASSQGSDFSPLHF. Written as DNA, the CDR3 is TGCGCCAGCAGCCAAGGTTCGGACTTTTCACCCCTCCACTTT.

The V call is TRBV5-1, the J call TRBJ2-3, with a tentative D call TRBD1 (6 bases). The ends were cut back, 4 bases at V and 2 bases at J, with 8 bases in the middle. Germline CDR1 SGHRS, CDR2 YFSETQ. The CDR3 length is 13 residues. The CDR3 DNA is TGCGCCAGCAGCACAGGGATCACAGATACGCAGTATTTT. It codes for CASSTGITDTQYF.

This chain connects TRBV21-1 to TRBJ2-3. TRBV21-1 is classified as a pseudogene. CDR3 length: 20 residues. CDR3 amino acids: CATRVTGRTGTYPTGDTQYF. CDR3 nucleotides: TGTGCCACCAGGGTCACTGGGAGAACCGGGACGTACCCAACGGGTGATACGCAGTATTTT.

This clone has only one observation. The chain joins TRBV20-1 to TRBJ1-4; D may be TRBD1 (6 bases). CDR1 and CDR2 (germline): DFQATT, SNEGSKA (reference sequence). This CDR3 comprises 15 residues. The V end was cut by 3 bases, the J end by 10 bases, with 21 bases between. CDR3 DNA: TGCAGTGCTAGTAAGGACGGTCAGGGGAGTGGAAAACTGTTTTTT. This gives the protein CSASKDGQGSGKLFF.

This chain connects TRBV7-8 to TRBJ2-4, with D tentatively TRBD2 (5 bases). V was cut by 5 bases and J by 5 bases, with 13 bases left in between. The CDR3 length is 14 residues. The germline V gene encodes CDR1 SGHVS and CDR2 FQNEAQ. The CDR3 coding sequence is TGTGCCAGCAGCCAACGGGGTAGCGAAAACATTCAGTACTTC. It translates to CASSQRGSENIQYF.

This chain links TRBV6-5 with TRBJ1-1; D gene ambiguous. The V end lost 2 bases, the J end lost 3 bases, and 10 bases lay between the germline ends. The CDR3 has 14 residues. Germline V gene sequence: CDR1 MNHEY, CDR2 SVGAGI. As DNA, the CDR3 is TGTGCCAGCAGTTACAACAGTAAGGACACTGAAGCTTTCTTT. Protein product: CASSYNSKDTEAFF.

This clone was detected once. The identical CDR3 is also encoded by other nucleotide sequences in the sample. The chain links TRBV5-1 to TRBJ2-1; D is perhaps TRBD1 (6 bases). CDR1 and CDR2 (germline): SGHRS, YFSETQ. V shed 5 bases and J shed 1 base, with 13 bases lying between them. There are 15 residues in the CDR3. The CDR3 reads CASSLIGGSYNEQFF. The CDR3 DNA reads TGCGCCAGCAGTTTGATAGGGGGATCCTACAATGAGCAGTTCTTC.